This T cell receptor beta chain emerged from a study of T cells and Merkel cell carcinoma outcomes. From germline, CDR1 is SGHNT and CDR2 YYREEE (reference sequence). This CDR3 has 15 residues. The V segment lost 3 bases and the J segment 5 bases; nucleotides outside the gene matches: 10. Generated by immunoSEQ multiplex PCR, the TCRdb table keeps only in-frame clones and is missing some. Among some 14,000 clones listed, 80% to 95% were seen once. The clonotype comes from a human donor with Merkel cell carcinoma. This sequence joins TRBV5-4 and TRBJ2-5, with 7 bases identical to TRBD2. The sequencing input was tumor tissue from Merkel cell carcinoma. In DNA form, the CDR3 reads TGTGCCAGCAGCTCCGCTCAGGGTAGCGGGGAGACCCAGTACTTC. Protein product: CASSSAQGSGETQYF.